The entry below gives a single T cell receptor (beta chain) sequence along with its context. Using immunoSEQ multiplex PCR, the repertoire was profiled, and TCRdb retains in-frame clones only, with some absent. The repertoire has about 66,000 clones, roughly 90% of them found once; the top ten carry around 2.8%. The record originates from a study of OX40 agonist ivuxolimab in advanced cancers. V trimming: 4 bases; J trimming: 0 bases; junction bases outside the gene matches: 6. The CDR3 contains 15 residues. Germline V gene data show CDR1 as SGHNT and CDR2 as YYREEE (reference sequence). This TCR came from an adult with an advanced solid tumor such as melanoma, head and neck, liver or kidney cancer. The material was CD4+ or CD8+ T cells sorted from blood, obtained in a trial of the OX40 agonist ivuxolimab. The chain recombines TRBV5-4 with TRBJ1-1; 7 bases are a match to TRBD1. The CDR3 spells CASSGDRSLNTEAFF. For the CDR3, the DNA is TGTGCCAGCAGCGGGGACAGAAGTTTGAACACTGAAGCTTTCTTT. The complete variable domain, with remaining parts taken from reference TRBV5-4 and TRBJ1-1, reads ETGVTQSPTHLIKTRGQQVTLRCSSQSGHNTVSWYQQALGQGPQFIFQYYREEENGRGNFPPRFSGLQFPNYSSELNVNALELDDSALYLCASSGDRSLNTEAFFGQGTRLTVV.